What follows describes a single TCR beta chain. The CDR3 totals 17 residues. Trimming took 0 bases from V and 7 from J; bases not matched to a gene: 12. Per germline, CDR1 LGHDT and CDR2 YNNKEL (reference sequence). Authors' methods: Nucleated cell number was recorded as an estimate derived from reference gene primer amplification. TCRdb's table, derived via immunoSEQ multiplex PCR, lists solely in-frame clones and lacks some. V and J calls and clone size are copied from that table; D and trimming were computed from the DNA. The repertoire holds roughly 160,000 clones, with roughly 81% as singletons. The sample belongs to a study of blood T cell repertoires in COVID-19. Turning to the study itself: The samples span acute and convalescent COVID-19 from the United States, Italy and Spain.

Input material: peripheral blood. This TCR was recovered from a man aged 35-49 years with acute or convalescent COVID-19. The chain couples TRBV3-1 (or the pseudogene TRBV3-2) to TRBJ2-5; the match to TRBD2 covers 9 bases. The CDR3 loop is CASSQETLAGPVGTQYF. The CDR3 DNA sequence: TGTGCCAGCAGCCAAGAAACTCTAGCGGGGCCCGTAGGGACCCAGTACTTC.